These T cell receptor beta chains were read from a single sample in a study of blood T cell repertoires in COVID-19. TCRdb's table, derived via immunoSEQ multiplex PCR, lists solely in-frame clones and lacks some. The table shows fewer than 120,000 clones, with 76% occurring only once. Sample: peripheral blood. The receptors here all came from a woman aged 80 or over with acute or convalescent COVID-19. Both conserved end residues are part of each CDR3. Fields, in order: D gene, J gene, V gene, clone size, CDR3 DNA, CDR3 protein. The D gene is left open where the match is weak. Where a row states a size, it is once, few, many or the class of an expanded clone; other rows omit it.

d_gene: TRBD1
j_gene: TRBJ2-7
v_gene: TRBV6-6
abundance: .
CDR3nt: TGTGCCAGCAGTGGGACAGAATCTTCCTACGAGCAGTACTTC
CDR3aa: CASSGTESSYEQYF

d_gene: .
j_gene: TRBJ2-7
v_gene: TRBV7-9
abundance: .
CDR3nt: TGTGCCAGCAGCTTAACAGGGGGGGTTCGTTACGAGCAGTACTTC
CDR3aa: CASSLTGGVRYEQYF

d_gene: TRBD1
j_gene: TRBJ1-4
v_gene: TRBV5-5
abundance: .
CDR3nt: TGTGCCAGCAGCCGACAGGGACAGACAACTAATGAAAAACTGTTTTTT
CDR3aa: CASSRQGQTTNEKLFF

d_gene: TRBD1
j_gene: TRBJ2-7
v_gene: TRBV28
abundance: few
CDR3nt: TGTGCCAGCAGCCTCATCAGGGGGCATGCTTATAGGGCCTACGAGCAGTACTTC
CDR3aa: CASSLIRGHAYRAYEQYF

d_gene: TRBD2
j_gene: TRBJ2-4
v_gene: TRBV6-1
abundance: .
CDR3nt: TGTGCCAGCAGTGAACGAGCGGGGGCCCAAAACATTCAGTACTTC
CDR3aa: CASSERAGAQNIQYF

d_gene: .
j_gene: TRBJ2-3
v_gene: TRBV20-1
abundance: .
CDR3nt: TGCAGTGCTACCAGCGGGGATACGCAGTATTTT
CDR3aa: CSATSGDTQYF

d_gene: .
j_gene: TRBJ1-1
v_gene: TRBV9
abundance: few
CDR3nt: TGTGCCAGCAGCGTAGAGAGTAGGGGTGAAGCTTTCTTT
CDR3aa: CASSVESRGEAFF

d_gene: TRBD1
j_gene: TRBJ2-1
v_gene: TRBV27
abundance: .
CDR3nt: TGTGCCACCTGGATGGACAGGGGGCAGAGCAATGAGCAGTTCTTC
CDR3aa: CATWMDRGQSNEQFF

d_gene: TRBD1
j_gene: TRBJ1-5
v_gene: TRBV28
abundance: .
CDR3nt: TGTGCCAGCAGTTTAGGGGACAGGGTAAGCAATCAGCCCCAGCATTTT
CDR3aa: CASSLGDRVSNQPQHF

d_gene: .
j_gene: TRBJ1-2
v_gene: TRBV11-2
abundance: few
CDR3nt: TGTGCCAGCAGCGCGGATACCCTCTATGGCTACACCTTC
CDR3aa: CASSADTLYGYTF

d_gene: TRBD1
j_gene: TRBJ1-1
v_gene: TRBV19
abundance: .
CDR3nt: TGTGCCAGTAGATACTTCAGGGGGCGGGACACTGAAGCTTTCTTT
CDR3aa: CASRYFRGRDTEAFF

d_gene: TRBD1
j_gene: TRBJ2-5
v_gene: TRBV18
abundance: .
CDR3nt: TGTGCCAGCTCACCACGGTCTTCAGGGGGCGCGAGTGCAGAGACCCAGTACTTC
CDR3aa: CASSPRSSGGASAETQYF

d_gene: .
j_gene: TRBJ2-7
v_gene: TRBV14
abundance: .
CDR3nt: TGTGCCAGCAGTCTCCACTACGGATCGTCCTACGAGCAGTACTTC
CDR3aa: CASSLHYGSSYEQYF

d_gene: .
j_gene: TRBJ1-2
v_gene: TRBV3-1/TRBV3-2
abundance: .
CDR3nt: TGTGCCAGCAGCCAAAGGGCGGGCTATGGCTACACCTTC
CDR3aa: CASSQRAGYGYTF

d_gene: TRBD2
j_gene: TRBJ2-2
v_gene: TRBV5-1
abundance: .
CDR3nt: TGCGCCAGCAGCTTTGGACTAGCGGGGAACACCGGGGAGCTGTTTTTT
CDR3aa: CASSFGLAGNTGELFF

d_gene: .
j_gene: TRBJ2-3
v_gene: TRBV7-9
abundance: .
CDR3nt: TGTGCCAGCAGCTTCGGGGGAGTGATCACAGATACGCAGTATTTT
CDR3aa: CASSFGGVITDTQYF

d_gene: .
j_gene: TRBJ2-7
v_gene: TRBV6-2/TRBV6-3
abundance: .
CDR3nt: TGTGCCAGCAGTTTATACAGGGATCCCTACGAGCAGTACTTC
CDR3aa: CASSLYRDPYEQYF

d_gene: TRBD2
j_gene: TRBJ2-1
v_gene: TRBV27
abundance: once
CDR3nt: TGTGCCAGCAGTTTAGCCGGGAGGGCCTACAATGAGCAGTTCTTC
CDR3aa: CASSLAGRAYNEQFF

d_gene: .
j_gene: TRBJ1-5
v_gene: TRBV2
abundance: once
CDR3nt: TGTGCCAGCACCCGGGAAGGCAATCAGCCCCAGCATTTT
CDR3aa: CASTREGNQPQHF

d_gene: TRBD1
j_gene: TRBJ2-7
v_gene: TRBV2
abundance: .
CDR3nt: TGTGCCAGCACACTGACAGGGGGCGATTACGAGCAGTACTTC
CDR3aa: CASTLTGGDYEQYF

d_gene: .
j_gene: TRBJ2-7
v_gene: TRBV28
abundance: .
CDR3nt: TGTGCCAGCAGTTTAAAAGGGGGCTCCTACGAGCAGTACTTC
CDR3aa: CASSLKGGSYEQYF

d_gene: TRBD2
j_gene: TRBJ2-6
v_gene: TRBV9
abundance: .
CDR3nt: TGTGCCAGCAGCCCCATGACTAGCGGGGGGGCTGGGGCCAACGTCCTGACTTTC
CDR3aa: CASSPMTSGGAGANVLTF

d_gene: TRBD2
j_gene: TRBJ2-7
v_gene: TRBV6-5
abundance: .
CDR3nt: TGTGCCAGCACCTCAGGGAGGGTATCCCACGAGCAGTACTTC
CDR3aa: CASTSGRVSHEQYF

d_gene: TRBD2
j_gene: TRBJ2-3
v_gene: TRBV7-3
abundance: .
CDR3nt: TGTGCCAGCAGCCGCGGGGGAGGGGCAGATACGCAGTATTTT
CDR3aa: CASSRGGGADTQYF

d_gene: .
j_gene: TRBJ1-1
v_gene: TRBV6-5
abundance: .
CDR3nt: TGTGCCAGCAGTTCAAACTCTCGGACTGAAGCTTTCTTT
CDR3aa: CASSSNSRTEAFF

d_gene: TRBD1
j_gene: TRBJ2-7
v_gene: TRBV7-3
abundance: once
CDR3nt: TGTGCCAGCAGCTCCGGGACAGGGAACTACGAGCAGTACTTC
CDR3aa: CASSSGTGNYEQYF

d_gene: TRBD1
j_gene: TRBJ1-3
v_gene: TRBV28
abundance: few
CDR3nt: TGTGCCAGCAGGGGACAGATCTCCTCTGGAAACACCATATATTTT
CDR3aa: CASRGQISSGNTIYF

d_gene: TRBD2
j_gene: TRBJ2-3
v_gene: TRBV2
abundance: .
CDR3nt: TGTGCCAGCAGCCTAGCGGGGGGGGGCACAGATACGCAGTATTTT
CDR3aa: CASSLAGGGTDTQYF

d_gene: .
j_gene: TRBJ1-2
v_gene: TRBV11-3
abundance: .
CDR3nt: TGTGCCAGCAGCTTATTCGGTATGACAGGTTCTAACTATGGCTACACCTTC
CDR3aa: CASSLFGMTGSNYGYTF

d_gene: .
j_gene: TRBJ1-3
v_gene: TRBV13
abundance: .
CDR3nt: TGTGCCAGCAGCTTAGGGACAGCGGGAAACACCATATATTTT
CDR3aa: CASSLGTAGNTIYF

d_gene: TRBD1
j_gene: TRBJ2-7
v_gene: TRBV28
abundance: .
CDR3nt: TGTGCCAGCAGTTCTCCGGGACAGGGTACTTTCGAGCAGTACTTC
CDR3aa: CASSSPGQGTFEQYF

d_gene: TRBD1
j_gene: TRBJ1-1
v_gene: TRBV29-1
abundance: .
CDR3nt: TGCAGCGCCGACAGGGCCCCGGGCGGTGAAGCTTTCTTT
CDR3aa: CSADRAPGGEAFF

d_gene: TRBD1
j_gene: TRBJ1-3
v_gene: TRBV30
abundance: .
CDR3nt: TGTGCCTGGAGTGTACCGACAGGGAGAAACACCATATATTTT
CDR3aa: CAWSVPTGRNTIYF

d_gene: TRBD2
j_gene: TRBJ2-2
v_gene: TRBV6-2/TRBV6-3
abundance: .
CDR3nt: TGTGCCAGCAGTGGGAGGACTAGCGGGAGAATAGCTTTGGGCACCGGGGAGCTGTTTTTT
CDR3aa: CASSGRTSGRIALGTGELFF

d_gene: .
j_gene: TRBJ1-1
v_gene: TRBV6-1
abundance: .
CDR3nt: TGTGCCAGCAGTGACAGGAGTGAGGGGAACACTGAAGCTTTCTTT
CDR3aa: CASSDRSEGNTEAFF

d_gene: .
j_gene: TRBJ1-1
v_gene: TRBV13
abundance: .
CDR3nt: TGTGCCAGCAGCTTCTCAGGGCTGAAAAGACTCGGCGGCACTGAAGCTTTCTTT
CDR3aa: CASSFSGLKRLGGTEAFF

d_gene: TRBD2
j_gene: TRBJ2-5
v_gene: TRBV5-1
abundance: .
CDR3nt: TGCGCCAGCAGCTTTCCGGGGGGGGAGACCCAGTACTTC
CDR3aa: CASSFPGGETQYF

d_gene: TRBD1
j_gene: TRBJ2-1
v_gene: TRBV6-5
abundance: .
CDR3nt: TGTGCCAGCACAAGCGGACAGGGTTTCGATGAGCAGTTCTTC
CDR3aa: CASTSGQGFDEQFF

d_gene: .
j_gene: TRBJ1-5
v_gene: TRBV7-2
abundance: few
CDR3nt: TGTGCCAGCAGCTTGTGGGGAGATAGCAATCAGCCCCAGCATTTT
CDR3aa: CASSLWGDSNQPQHF

d_gene: .
j_gene: TRBJ1-5
v_gene: TRBV7-8
abundance: .
CDR3nt: TGTGCCAGCAGCTTCGTGTTCGGGGGGTTCGACCCGAGACGCAATCAGCCCCAGCATTTT
CDR3aa: CASSFVFGGFDPRRNQPQHF

d_gene: .
j_gene: TRBJ2-5
v_gene: TRBV7-8
abundance: .
CDR3nt: TGTGCCAGCAGCTTACATGGGGCAGGCGAAGAGACCCAGTACTTC
CDR3aa: CASSLHGAGEETQYF

d_gene: TRBD2
j_gene: TRBJ2-7
v_gene: TRBV6-5
abundance: .
CDR3nt: TGTGCCAGCACCCACCCTGGACTAGACTACGAGCAGTACTTC
CDR3aa: CASTHPGLDYEQYF

d_gene: .
j_gene: TRBJ1-5
v_gene: TRBV5-4
abundance: .
CDR3nt: TGTGCCAGCAGCCTACAGGGTAATCAGCCCCAGCATTTT
CDR3aa: CASSLQGNQPQHF

d_gene: .
j_gene: TRBJ1-6
v_gene: TRBV9
abundance: few
CDR3nt: TGTGCCAGCAGCGTAGAAGGGGCAGGGGTTAATTCACCCCTCCACTTT
CDR3aa: CASSVEGAGVNSPLHF

d_gene: TRBD1
j_gene: TRBJ1-6
v_gene: TRBV30
abundance: .
CDR3nt: TGTGCCTGGAGTACGACAGGGTCCTCCTATAATTCACCCCTCCACTTT
CDR3aa: CAWSTTGSSYNSPLHF

d_gene: TRBD1
j_gene: TRBJ1-1
v_gene: TRBV5-6
abundance: .
CDR3nt: TGTGCCAGCAGCTTGGACAGGGGAGAGGTCACTGAAGCTTTCTTT
CDR3aa: CASSLDRGEVTEAFF

d_gene: .
j_gene: TRBJ2-1
v_gene: TRBV12-3/TRBV12-4
abundance: once
CDR3nt: TGTGCCAGCAGTTTACGGGACAATGAGCAGTTCTTC
CDR3aa: CASSLRDNEQFF

d_gene: TRBD1
j_gene: TRBJ2-7
v_gene: TRBV5-1
abundance: .
CDR3nt: TGCGCCAGCAGCGTGATTCCGGGACAGGGGTCCTACGAGCAGTACTTC
CDR3aa: CASSVIPGQGSYEQYF